Listed here are 12 T cell receptor beta chains from one sample, sequenced in a study of T cell responses to AZD1222 COVID-19 vaccine. Here immunoSEQ multiplex PCR was the method, and the copy in TCRdb shows in-frame clones only, minus some. The data contain 110,000 or so clones, roughly nine tenths of them singletons. This specimen was peripheral blood, taken on day 0 of AZD1222 vaccination. Receptor source: an adult in good health.

The V and J genes are TRBV4-2 and TRBJ2-3, with 7 bases that match TRBD2. Germline lookup yields CDR1 LGHNA and CDR2 YNFKEQ. The CDR3 totals 17 residues. Trimming at V came to 3 bases and at J to 2 bases, leaving 11 bases not matched to a gene. The CDR3 spells CASSHRLGGGPTDTQYF. The DNA for the CDR3 is TGTGCCAGCAGCCATCGGCTCGGGGGAGGGCCCACAGATACGCAGTATTTT.

This clone was found once. The chain links TRBV5-4 to TRBJ2-7, with 10 bases lining up with TRBD2. V shed 0 bases, J shed 7 bases, and the junction held 7 bases outside the gene matches. The CDR3 extends over 15 amino acids. Looked up from germline, CDR1 is SGHNT and CDR2 is YYREEE (reference sequence). The CDR3 loop reads CASSLGLAGVREQYF. CDR3 nucleotide sequence: TGTGCCAGCAGCTTGGGCCTAGCGGGGGTGAGGGAGCAGTACTTC. The whole variable domain, remainder taken from reference TRBV5-4 and TRBJ2-7, is ETGVTQSPTHLIKTRGQQVTLRCSSQSGHNTVSWYQQALGQGPQFIFQYYREEENGRGNFPPRFSGLQFPNYSSELNVNALELDDSALYLCASSLGLAGVREQYFGPGTRLTVT.

The rearrangement joins TRBV9 to TRBJ2-7; 7 bases are shared with TRBD1. The germline CDR1 and CDR2 sequences are SGDLS and YYNGEE. The ends lost 3 bases at V and 4 bases at J; junction bases unmatched: 4. CDR3 size: 13 residues. CDR3 amino acids: CASSGGTAYEQYF. The CDR3 bases are TGTGCCAGCAGCGGAGGGACAGCTTACGAGCAGTACTTC.

The V gene is TRBV15, the J gene TRBJ2-1; weak D call: TRBD2 (5 bases). CDR1 is LNHNV and CDR2 is YYDKDF in the germline V gene (reference sequence). V was pared by 4 bases and J by 4 bases, with 14 bases between. This CDR3 spans 15 amino acids. The chain's CDR3 is CATSKEAVWYNEQFF. DNA for the CDR3: TGTGCCACCAGCAAGGAGGCGGTCTGGTACAATGAGCAGTTCTTC.

There are a few counts of this clone. This rearrangement joins TRBV28 to TRBJ1-6, with 7 nucleotides matching TRBD1. The CDR3 extends over 14 amino acids. The ends lost 4 bases at V and 14 bases at J; junction bases unmatched: 11. Germline CDR1 MDHEN, CDR2 SYDVKM. This CDR3 is CASSSTGSRQALHF. CDR3 bases: TGTGCCAGCAGTTCGACAGGGAGCCGTCAGGCCCTCCACTTT.

V is TRBV28 and J is TRBJ2-7; D is possibly TRBD1 or TRBD2 (5 bases each). This CDR3 contains 15 residues. Trimming took 6 bases from V and 4 from J, leaving 19 bases between them. The germline CDR1 and CDR2 sequences are MDHEN and SYDVKM. The CDR3 nucleotides are TGTGCCAGCAGCTCAACCGGGACCCCCCGGTACGAGCAGTACTTC. It translates to CASSSTGTPRYEQYF.

The rearrangement uses TRBV5-4 and TRBJ2-1, with 11 bases matching TRBD1. V trimming: 0 bases; J trimming: 5 bases; junction bases outside the gene matches: 1. The length of the CDR3 is 15 residues. Germline V gene lookup returns CDR1 SGHNT and CDR2 YYREEE (reference sequence). The CDR3 DNA sequence: TGTGCCAGCAGCTTGGCGGGACAGGGGGACAATGAGCAGTTCTTC. It specifies CASSLAGQGDNEQFF.

The V and J genes are TRBV7-9 and TRBJ1-2; a weak D match, TRBD1 (5 bases). In germline, CDR1 is SEHNR, CDR2 FQNEAQ (reference sequence). The V end lost 3 bases, the J end lost 0 bases, and 11 bases lay between the germline ends. This CDR3 is built from 15 residues. The CDR3 coding sequence is TGTGCCAGCAGCTTCGGGACGGGTGCTAACTATGGCTACACCTTC. Amino acids: CASSFGTGANYGYTF.

The chain is built from TRBV4-1 and TRBJ1-6, with unresolved D. V lost 4 bases, J lost 11 bases, and 12 bases lay in between. The CDR3 runs to 13 residues. Per germline, CDR1 MGHRA and CDR2 YSYEKL. The CDR3 DNA is TGCGCCAGCAGCCGCTCAGTAGAGCCACCCCTCCACTTT. Its protein is CASSRSVEPPLHF.

V is TRBV2 and J is TRBJ1-5; tentatively, D is TRBD1 (6 bases). V lost 6 bases, J lost 7 bases, and 13 bases lay in between. CDR3 length: 13 residues. Germline CDR1 SNHLY, CDR2 FYNNEI. CDR3 DNA: TGTGCCAGCAGCGGACAGTCTGAGCAGCCCCAGCATTTT. Translation: CASSGQSEQPQHF.

J is TRBJ1-6 and V is TRBV6-4; tentatively, D is TRBD1 (5 bases). The V gene lost 0 bases and the J gene lost 9 bases, with 12 bases spanning the gap. This CDR3 contains 15 residues. Germline V gene data show CDR1 as MRHNA and CDR2 as SNTAGT. CDR3 sequence reads: CASSDSAGSGSPLHF. The CDR3 nucleotides read TGTGCCAGCAGTGACTCGGCAGGGTCGGGTTCACCCCTCCACTTT.

The gene calls are TRBV30 and TRBJ1-4; D unclear. Germline assignment: CDR1 GTSNPN and CDR2 SVGIG (reference sequence). The CDR3 is 14 amino acids. Trimming shortened V by 4 bases and J by 0 bases, and 9 bases separated the two germline ends. The CDR3 here is CAWTPGPTNEKLFF. The CDR3 DNA is TGTGCCTGGACTCCCGGGCCAACTAATGAAAAACTGTTTTTT.